The 6 T cell receptor beta chains given below trace back to one sample, sequenced in a study of T cells in Graves' hyperthyroidism and ophthalmopathy. Template material for amplifying TCR beta CDR3 regions consisted of RNA transcripts. The HTBI primer set was used in a first-round RT-PCR of the TCR CDR3. TCRdb reprocessed the multiplex PCR reads via MiXCR and lists one record per CDR3 protein. The data contain some 370,000 distinct CDR3 sequences, over 13% of them singletons. The material sequenced was blood. The receptors shown here come from a man aged 50 to 59 with Graves' ophthalmopathy.

This chain joins TRBV20-1 and TRBJ1-5, with D possibly TRBD1 on 5 matching bases. The germline V gene has CDR1 DFQATT and CDR2 SNEGSKA (reference sequence). Trimming took off 7 bases at V and 7 bases at J, with 23 bases between the two ends. This CDR3 has 15 amino acids. The chain's CDR3 is CSVPARGRLGQPQHF. The DNA for the CDR3 is TGCAGTGTCCCCGCCCGGGGGAGGCTCGGGCAGCCCCAGCATTTT.

This clonotype was observed a handful of times. The chain carries TRBV27 and TRBJ2-1, with 7 bases matching TRBD2. Per the germline V gene, CDR1 is MNHEY and CDR2 is SMNVEV (reference sequence). The CDR3 is 15 amino acids. Germline trimming cut 5 bases from V and 3 bases from J; bases unmatched to any gene: 7. The CDR3 loop is CASSPGTTGYNEQFF. The CDR3 DNA is TGTGCCAGCAGTCCCGGGACTACGGGCTACAATGAGCAGTTCTTC.

This clonotype showed up many times. The genes are TRBV29-1 and TRBJ2-7; 10 bases map to TRBD2. Trimming took 3 bases from V and 5 from J; bases not matched to a gene: 10. The CDR3 contains 15 residues. Looked up from germline, CDR1 is SQVTM and CDR2 is ANQGSEA. The chain's CDR3 is CSVDSLGLARNEQYF. The CDR3 DNA reads TGCAGCGTTGACTCATTGGGACTAGCGAGAAACGAGCAGTACTTC.

CDR3: CSATGDRYNEQFF. The CDR3, as DNA: TGCAGTGCGACGGGAGACCGGTACAATGAGCAGTTCTTC. The chain has TRBV20-1 and TRBJ2-1, with D possibly TRBD2 on 6 matching bases. The CDR3 length is 13 residues. V was pared by 6 bases and J by 4 bases, with 13 bases between. CDR1 DFQATT and CDR2 SNEGSKA come from the germline V gene (reference sequence).

This clonotype has ten or more counts. This chain uses TRBV6-1 with TRBJ2-7; 7 bases line up with TRBD2. V gave up 4 bases and J gave up 4 bases; unmatched junction bases: 4. There are 13 residues in the CDR3. Germline loops: CDR1 MNHNS, CDR2 SASEGT. CDR3 DNA sequence: TGTGCCAGCAGTGGTGCGGGAGTGTACGAGCAGTACTTC. Translated, it gives CASSGAGVYEQYF.

This clonotype has ten or more counts. The CDR3 loop reads CSAPGQGQETQYF. DNA of the CDR3: TGCAGTGCCCCGGGACAGGGCCAAGAGACCCAGTACTTC. This rearrangement joins TRBV20-1 to TRBJ2-5; 9 bases map to TRBD1. This CDR3 has 13 residues. The V gene end was trimmed by 6 bases and the J gene end by 1 base; junction bases not matched to a gene: 3. CDR1 DFQATT and CDR2 SNEGSKA come from the germline V gene (reference sequence).